These 21 T cell receptor beta chains share one sample of origin, sequenced in a study of spatial heterogeneity in lung cancer. TCRdb independently ran MiXCR on the 5' RACE reads; one entry per CDR3 protein. The table includes around 4,400 distinct CDR3 sequences, over 20% detected once. Time point meaning: sample taken at primary tumor resection. Researchers sequenced whole RNA taken from tumor, nontumor lung or frozen PBMC without sorting. This specimen consisted of normal lung tissue next to the tumor, obtained at surgery. The receptors here all came from a female donor with early-stage non-small cell lung cancer.

This clonotype showed up many times. Found in a library prepared for alpha chains, this beta chain is an off-target read, and its abundance has little meaning. V is TRBV27 and J is TRBJ2-5, with no clear D. CDR1 MNHEY and CDR2 SMNVEV come from the germline V gene (reference sequence). The CDR3 sequence is 11 residues long. V was pared by 6 bases and J by 2 bases, with 4 bases between. The CDR3 sequence is CASRQQETQYF. The CDR3 nucleotides are TGTGCCAGCAGGCAACAAGAGACCCAGTACTTC.

By sample fraction, this clonotype is medium-sized. Because this beta chain is a stray read in a library intended to capture alpha chains, its abundance should not be given much weight. The chain combines TRBV15 with TRBJ2-2, with TRBD2 as a possible D gene (5 bases). V was pared by 4 bases and J by 0 bases, with 15 bases between. This CDR3 spans 17 amino acids. From germline, CDR1 is LNHNV and CDR2 YYDKDF (reference sequence). The CDR3 DNA is TGTGCCACCAGCAAGCGAGGCCGGGGAGCGAACACCGGGGAGCTGTTTTTT. The encoded protein is CATSKRGRGANTGELFF.

This clonotype is medium-sized in the sample. Since the library was made to target alpha chains, this beta chain is a stray read and its abundance is not meaningful. The chain couples TRBV10-3 to TRBJ2-2; TRBD1 matches 8 bases. Germline trimming cut 4 bases from V and 7 bases from J; bases unmatched to any gene: 8. The CDR3 extends over 15 amino acids. Germline CDR1 ENHRY, CDR2 SYGVKD. The CDR3 nucleotides read TGTGCCATCAGTGGCCCAGGACAGGGAAACGGGGAGCTGTTTTTT. Its translation is CAISGPGQGNGELFF.

This clonotype is categorized as medium-sized. This beta chain is an off-target read within a library intended for alpha chains, so its frequency means little. This chain uses TRBV7-9 with TRBJ2-3; D unresolved. The CDR3 is 13 amino acids. The V and J ends lost 3 bases and 6 bases respectively, with 10 bases between them. Germline lookup yields CDR1 SEHNR and CDR2 FQNEAQ (reference sequence). The CDR3 nucleotides read TGTGCCAGCAGCTTGTCGGATATCGATACGCAGTATTTT. Amino acids: CASSLSDIDTQYF.

This clonotype is deemed medium-sized. Within a library made for alpha chains, this beta chain is off target, and its count is uninformative. The chain employs TRBV2 and TRBJ2-2; D may correspond to TRBD1 or TRBD2 (6 bases each). V lost 11 bases, J lost 6 bases, and 16 bases lay in between. This CDR3 is 13 amino acids long. Per germline, CDR1 SNHLY and CDR2 FYNNEI. The CDR3 sequence: CASLGGLSGELFF. The CDR3 DNA follows: TGTGCCTCCTTGGGGGGCCTGTCCGGGGAGCTGTTTTTT.

This clonotype is classed as medium-sized. Because the library targeted alpha chains, this beta chain is an off-target read whose size means little. Written as DNA, the CDR3 is TGTGCCAGCAGTTACGAGTCTAGCGGCCCTATAGCCAAAAACATTCAGTACTTC. Translating gives CASSYESSGPIAKNIQYF. This chain joins TRBV6-2 or TRBV6-3 and TRBJ2-4, with TRBD2 matching 7 bases. This CDR3 region has 18 residues. The V gene's germline CDR1 is MNHEY and CDR2 SVGEGT. J lost 0 bases, V lost 2 bases, and 10 bases had no gene match.

Judged by abundance, this clonotype is medium-sized (0.01 to 0.1%). In a library made to pick up alpha chains, this beta chain is a stray read with a size that means little. The chain's CDR3 is CAGGRQGSRYEQFF. CDR3 sequence (DNA): TGTGCCGGCGGTAGGCAGGGCTCTAGGTATGAGCAGTTCTTC. The J gene is TRBJ2-1, the V gene TRBV28, with D possibly being TRBD1 (5 bases). This CDR3 contains 14 residues. CDR1 and CDR2 (germline): MDHEN, SYDVKM. Trimming stripped 11 bases from V and 8 bases from J, with 22 bases between.

This clonotype is medium-sized (0.01 to 0.1%) in the sample. Because this beta chain is a stray read in a library intended to capture alpha chains, its abundance should not be given much weight. V usage is TRBV2 and J usage is TRBJ2-2, with 8 positions matching TRBD2. CDR1 and CDR2 (germline): SNHLY, FYNNEI. V shed 7 bases and J 6 bases; nucleotides not matched to a gene: 7. The CDR3 loop spans 14 amino acids. The CDR3 nucleotides are TGTGCCAGCATTCGGCTAGCGGGCTCCGGGGAGCTGTTTTTT. It encodes CASIRLAGSGELFF. The full variable domain, its missing parts supplied by reference TRBV2 and TRBJ2-2, is EPEVTQTPSHQVTQMGQEVILRCVPISNHLYFYWYRQILGQKVEFLVSFYNNEISEKSEIFDDQFSVERPDGSNFTLKIRSTKLEDSAMYFCASIRLAGSGELFFGEGSRLTVL.

By frequency in the sample, this clonotype is medium-sized (0.01 to 0.1%). This beta chain turned up in a library designed for alpha chains; as an off-target read, its abundance says little. V gene TRBV24-1 combines with J gene TRBJ2-5; TRBD2 matches at 14 bases. The CDR3 is made up of 18 amino acids. Per germline, CDR1 KGHDR and CDR2 SFDVKD. J gave up 4 bases and V 4 bases, and 10 bases lay outside the gene matches. As DNA, the CDR3 is TGTGCCACCAGTGACCCAGGGACTAGCGGGAGTGTCGGAGAGACCCAGTACTTC. This codes for CATSDPGTSGSVGETQYF.

This clonotype is labeled large. The library was prepared for alpha chains; this beta chain is a stray read, so its frequency means little. The chain combines TRBV29-1 with TRBJ2-1, with TRBD1 matching over 7 bases. Germline CDR1 and CDR2: SQVTM and ANQGSEA. This CDR3 region has 12 residues. V lost 8 bases, J lost 3 bases, and 4 bases stayed unmatched. The CDR3 is CSSGQNYNEQFF. In nucleotides, the CDR3 is TGCAGCTCGGGACAGAACTACAATGAGCAGTTCTTC.

Judged by abundance, this clonotype is medium-sized. A library made for alpha chains picked up this beta chain off target, so its size means little. This sequence joins TRBV7-9 and TRBJ1-6; D is undetermined. The CDR3 is 13 amino acids. CDR1 and CDR2 from the germline V gene are SEHNR and FQNEAQ (reference sequence). Trimming removed 5 bases from V and 9 bases from J, with 11 bases in between. The CDR3 bases are TGTGCCAGCAGCGATACCGAAGGTTCACCCCTCCACTTT. Its protein is CASSDTEGSPLHF.

By sample share, this clonotype is medium-sized. For a library built for alpha chains, this beta chain is a stray read; little rests on its size. The chain uses TRBV2 and TRBJ2-2; 8 bases align to TRBD1. The J segment lost 0 bases and the V segment lost 5 bases, leaving 2 bases of the junction unmatched. CDR1 is SNHLY, CDR2 FYNNEI, per germline. The CDR3 spans 15 residues. The CDR3: CASSPGGTNTGELFF. CDR3 coding DNA: TGTGCCAGCAGTCCAGGGGGCACGAACACCGGGGAGCTGTTTTTT.

This clonotype is labeled medium-sized. As an off-target read in a library built for alpha chains, this beta chain has a frequency of little significance. The J gene is TRBJ1-2, the V gene TRBV10-3, with D unclear. The V gene lost 3 bases and the J gene lost 4 bases, with 9 bases spanning the gap. This CDR3 has 13 residues. Germline-derived CDR1 and CDR2 are ENHRY and SYGVKD. The CDR3 sequence: CAISDGSLYGYTF. The CDR3 region has the DNA TGTGCCATCAGTGATGGCAGCCTCTATGGCTACACCTTC.

This clonotype counts as medium-sized (0.01 to 0.1%). The library was designed around alpha chains, so this beta chain is a stray read whose abundance carries little weight. The rearrangement joins TRBV28 to TRBJ2-2, with unresolved D. This CDR3 contains 14 residues. V gave up 6 bases and J gave up 5 bases, with 13 bases separating them. Germline V lookup: CDR1 MDHEN, CDR2 SYDVKM. CDR3 in amino acids: CASSSMGSTGELFF. In nucleotides, the CDR3 is TGTGCCAGCAGCTCAATGGGCTCAACCGGGGAGCTGTTTTTT.

This clonotype was picked up many times. Found in a library prepared for alpha chains, this beta chain is an off-target read, and its abundance has little meaning. This chain uses TRBV27 with TRBJ2-7; D is possibly TRBD1 (6 bases). Trimming stripped 7 bases from V and 2 bases from J, with 18 bases between. CDR1 and CDR2 from the germline V gene are MNHEY and SMNVEV (reference sequence). This CDR3 is built from 15 residues. The CDR3 nucleotides are TGTGCCAGCAAGAGCCCCCAGACAGGAGCCTACGAGCAGTACTTC. Its translation is CASKSPQTGAYEQYF.

This clonotype was counted only a few times. Since the library was made to target alpha chains, this beta chain is a stray read and its abundance is not meaningful. The chain joins TRBV29-1 to TRBJ2-3, with TRBD2 matching over 10 bases. There are 18 residues in the CDR3. Trimming cost V 6 bases and J 2 bases; bases outside gene matches: 17. Germline assignment: CDR1 SQVTM and CDR2 ANQGSEA. CDR3 nucleotide sequence: TGCAGCGTCCGCACTAGCGGGGTAACCCGGACCCACACAGATACGCAGTATTTT. Amino acid sequence: CSVRTSGVTRTHTDTQYF.

In its sample, this clonotype ranks as medium-sized. Since the library was made to target alpha chains, this beta chain is a stray read and its abundance is not meaningful. This chain uses TRBV3-1 with TRBJ1-1; the match to TRBD1 covers 7 bases. The CDR3 is 12 residues long. CDR1 and CDR2 (germline): LGHDT, YNNKEL (reference sequence). The V segment lost 4 bases and the J segment 11 bases; nucleotides outside the gene matches: 7. The CDR3 nucleotides read TGTGCCAGCAGCCCGAGGGGGCTGGGGGCTTTCTTT. It translates to CASSPRGLGAFF.

Relative to its sample, this clonotype is medium-sized. This beta chain is an unintended read in a library built for alpha chains; its size means little. The gene calls are TRBV11-2 and TRBJ2-7, with 12 bases that match TRBD2. The V gene end was trimmed by 4 bases and the J gene end by 2 bases; junction bases not matched to a gene: 3. Germline V gene lookup returns CDR1 SGHAT and CDR2 FQNNGV. The CDR3 spans 15 residues. CDR3 bases: TGTGCCAGCAGCTACGCTAGCGGGGGGGCCTACGAGCAGTACTTC. It is translated as CASSYASGGAYEQYF.

To note about this clonotype: This beta chain is a stray read from a library made for alpha chains; its abundance is not meaningful. The rearrangement uses TRBV25-1 and TRBJ2-2; TRBD1 agrees at 8 bases. The CDR3 extends over 16 amino acids. J was trimmed by 3 bases and V by 3 bases; bases with no gene match: 6. The germline V gene encodes CDR1 MGHDK and CDR2 SYGVNS. CDR3 DNA sequence: TGTGCCAGCAGTGATCCAGGGGGCGAGGACACCGGGGAGCTGTTTTTT. Translating it yields CASSDPGGEDTGELFF.

This clonotype is deemed medium-sized. Within a library made for alpha chains, this beta chain is off target, and its count is uninformative. V usage is TRBV7-2 and J usage is TRBJ2-1, with D uncertain. V was shortened by 1 base and J by 8 bases, with 9 bases between the two germline ends. The length of the CDR3 is 13 residues. Germline loops: CDR1 SGHTA, CDR2 FQGNSA. Here the CDR3 reads CASSLGRGDEQFF. In DNA form, the CDR3 reads TGTGCCAGCAGCTTAGGGAGAGGCGATGAGCAGTTCTTC.

Sample share makes this clonotype large. This beta chain is a stray sequence in a library constructed for alpha chains; its clone size is not meaningful. CDR3 DNA sequence: TGTGCCAGCAGTGAATACTTTTACAATGAGCAGTTCTTC. Translation gives CASSEYFYNEQFF. The J gene is TRBJ2-1, the V gene TRBV6-1; no definite D call. Germline V lookup: CDR1 MNHNS, CDR2 SASEGT. The CDR3 runs to 13 residues. Between the trimmed V and J ends, which lost 2 bases and 4 bases, there was a span of 6 bases.